This passage covers 25 T cell receptor beta chains from one sample sequenced in a study of T cell responses to AZD1222 COVID-19 vaccine. Produced via immunoSEQ multiplex PCR; TCRdb's table is partial and in-frame only. This sample yields tens of thousands of clones, of which less than 85% are seen a single time; about 51% belongs to the top ten. The input for sequencing was peripheral blood, taken 28 days after the second AZD1222 dose. The receptors shown here come from an adult who received the AZD1222 COVID-19 vaccine.

The V call is TRBV30, the J call TRBJ1-4, with 8 bases aligning to TRBD1. Germline V gene data show CDR1 as GTSNPN and CDR2 as SVGIG (reference sequence). The CDR3 has 16 residues. J lost 2 bases, V lost 3 bases, and 8 bases had no gene match. The CDR3 is CAWSEDRDSTNEKLFF. The CDR3 DNA sequence: TGTGCCTGGAGCGAGGACAGGGATAGCACTAATGAAAAACTGTTTTTT.

This clone was detected only a few times. The chain is built from TRBV6-4 and TRBJ2-7, with D uncertain. CDR1 MRHNA and CDR2 SNTAGT come from the germline V gene. The germline V and J ends were trimmed by 11 bases and 2 bases, with 16 bases remaining between them. There are 13 residues in the CDR3. The CDR3 sequence is CAPCPSSAYEQYF. The CDR3 coding sequence is TGTGCCCCCTGTCCCTCATCGGCCTACGAGCAGTACTTC.

This clone was counted between two and nine times. This rearrangement joins TRBV15 to TRBJ1-4; 7 nucleotides match TRBD1. Per the germline V gene, CDR1 is LNHNV and CDR2 is YYDKDF (reference sequence). Unmatched junction bases numbered 10, after V lost 10 bases and J lost 8 bases. The CDR3 consists of 13 residues. The DNA for the CDR3 is TGTGCCATCCAGACAGGGAATGAGGAAAAACTGTTTTTT. Protein: CAIQTGNEEKLFF.

The chain combines TRBV3-1 (or the pseudogene TRBV3-2) with TRBJ2-7, with 9 bases fitting TRBD2. Germline V gives CDR1 LGHDT, CDR2 YNNKEL (reference sequence). The CDR3 has 15 amino acids. Unmatched junction bases numbered 4, after V lost 1 base and J lost 3 bases. CDR3 sequence: CASSQGLAAYYEQYF. CDR3 nucleotides: TGTGCCAGCAGCCAAGGACTAGCGGCATACTACGAGCAGTACTTC.

The rearrangement joins TRBV21-1 to TRBJ1-1; the table gives TRBD1 as D, unverified against the DNA. TRBV21-1 has pseudogene status. The CDR3 consists of 12 residues. The DNA of the CDR3 is TGTGCCACAGGGGTGTCGAACACTGAAGCTTTCTTT. It specifies CATGVSNTEAFF.

The V and J genes are TRBV10-2 and TRBJ2-3, with 8 bases aligning to TRBD2. The germline CDR1 and CDR2 sequences are WSHSY and SAAADI. This CDR3 contains 14 residues. V was clipped by 10 bases and J by 2 bases; unmatched bases: 8. CDR3 amino acids: CAKLLAEYTDTQYF. The CDR3 DNA reads TGCGCCAAGTTACTAGCGGAGTACACAGATACGCAGTATTTT.

This clone has more than one count but fewer than ten. The J gene is TRBJ1-1, the V gene TRBV28; 7 positions agree with TRBD1. Per the germline V gene, CDR1 is MDHEN and CDR2 is SYDVKM. Trimming cost V 0 bases and J 1 base; bases outside gene matches: 11. The length of the CDR3 is 18 residues. The CDR3 coding sequence is TGTGCCAGCAGTTTATGGGGATACCGGGACAGTCAGAACACTGAAGCTTTCTTT. This sequence encodes CASSLWGYRDSQNTEAFF. Full variable domain (remainder filled in from reference TRBV28 and TRBJ1-1): DVKVTQSSRYLVKRTGEKVFLECVQDMDHENMFWYRQDPGLGLRLIYFSYDVKMKEKGDIPEGYSVSREKKERFSLILESASTNQTSMYLCASSLWGYRDSQNTEAFFGQGTRLTVV.

The J gene is TRBJ2-7, the V gene TRBV10-3, with a weak D call TRBD2 (6 bases). Trimming left V 6 bases short and J 5 bases short, with 14 bases between. Germline assignment: CDR1 ENHRY and CDR2 SYGVKD. This CDR3 spans 13 amino acids. CDR3 sequence (DNA): TGTGCCATCAGGGGGACTGCGCCGGACGAGCAGTACTTC. As protein: CAIRGTAPDEQYF.

The chain couples TRBV18 to TRBJ2-1, with 9 nucleotides matching TRBD2. The V gene end was trimmed by 1 base and the J gene end by 3 bases; junction bases not matched to a gene: 1. Germline-derived CDR1 and CDR2 are KGHSH and LQKENI. The CDR3 sequence is 15 residues long. The CDR3 reads CASSPLAGDYNEQFF. The CDR3 DNA is TGTGCCAGCTCACCACTAGCGGGGGACTACAATGAGCAGTTCTTC.

This clone has only one observation. The V call is TRBV20-1, the J call TRBJ1-2; D possibly corresponds to TRBD1 (6 bases). Per germline, CDR1 DFQATT and CDR2 SNEGSKA (reference sequence). CDR3 length: 13 residues. Deletions cut 3 bases from V and 5 bases from J, with 13 bases between. The CDR3 region is CSASNQGGYGYTF. The CDR3 DNA reads as TGCAGTGCTAGTAACCAAGGGGGGTATGGCTACACCTTC.

This chain connects TRBV9 to TRBJ1-1, with D possibly TRBD1 on 5 matching bases. CDR1 is SGDLS, CDR2 YYNGEE, per germline. The ends were cut back, 4 bases at V and 3 bases at J, with 10 bases in the middle. The CDR3 sequence is 13 residues long. DNA of the CDR3: TGTGCCAGCAGCACGACGGGGGACACTGAAGCTTTCTTT. This encodes CASSTTGDTEAFF.

The V gene is TRBV7-2, the J gene TRBJ2-2; D is ambiguous. V was cut by 1 base and J by 3 bases, with 6 bases left in between. The germline V gene encodes CDR1 SGHTA and CDR2 FQGNSA. CDR3 length: 14 residues. The CDR3 here is CASSLGEHTGELFF. DNA for the CDR3: TGTGCCAGCAGCTTAGGAGAGCACACCGGGGAGCTGTTTTTT. Using reference TRBV7-2 and TRBJ2-2 for the parts outside the CDR3, the full variable domain is GAGVSQSPSNKVTEKGKDVELRCDPISGHTALYWYRQSLGQGLEFLIYFQGNSAPDKSGLPSDRFSAERTGGSVSTLTIQRTQQEDSAVYLCASSLGEHTGELFFGEGSRLTVL.

This chain's CDR3 is CASTRGGSNQPQHF. The CDR3 DNA follows: TGTGCCAGCACTCGCGGGGGTAGCAATCAGCCCCAGCATTTT. This chain connects TRBV2 to TRBJ1-5; D possibly corresponds to TRBD1 (5 bases). CDR3 length equals 14 residues. Trimming took 7 bases from V and 0 from J, leaving 10 bases between them. The germline V gene has CDR1 SNHLY and CDR2 FYNNEI.

In this sample, this clone turned up a few times. The J gene is TRBJ1-5, the V gene TRBV21-1. TRBV21-1 is a documented pseudogene. CDR3 length equals 12 residues. The CDR3 sequence is CASMRSNQPQHF. The CDR3, as DNA: TGTGCCAGCATGAGGAGCAATCAGCCCCAGCATTTT.

Points on this clone: At one end the junction does not follow the germline gene, possibly because of a read error. The CDR3 reads CASSLGHQGTQYF. DNA for the CDR3: TGTGCTAGCAGCTTAGGACATCAGGGGACCCAGTACTTC. The rearrangement joins TRBV7-7 to TRBJ2-5, with D possibly matching TRBD1 (5 bases). CDR1 is SSHAT, CDR2 FNYEAQ, per germline (reference sequence). The length of the CDR3 is 13 residues.

The chain has TRBV7-9 and TRBJ2-7; D possibly corresponds to TRBD2 (6 bases). The germline CDR1 and CDR2 sequences are SEHNR and FQNEAQ (reference sequence). The CDR3 extends over 15 amino acids. Trimming removed 4 bases from V and 3 bases from J, with 16 bases in between. CDR3 region: CASSSPGLAIYEQYF. CDR3 DNA: TGTGCCAGCAGCTCCCCGGGACTGGCGATCTACGAGCAGTACTTC.

The table lists this clone with a few counts. This chain connects TRBV29-1 to TRBJ2-1, with 9 bases fitting TRBD1. With V trimmed by 7 bases and J by 9 bases, 10 bases remained unmatched. CDR3 length: 13 residues. Germline V gene lookup returns CDR1 SQVTM and CDR2 ANQGSEA. The CDR3 DNA reads TGCAGCGCGACCGGGACAGGGATAAGTGAGCAGTTCTTC. Translation: CSATGTGISEQFF.

The chain carries TRBV7-2 and TRBJ2-7; 7 nucleotides line up with TRBD1. From germline, CDR1 is SGHTA and CDR2 FQGNSA. V shed 3 bases and J 4 bases; nucleotides not matched to a gene: 0. The length of the CDR3 is 12 residues. The CDR3 nucleotides read TGTGCCAGCAGCTTGACAGGGTACGAGCAGTACTTC. It encodes CASSLTGYEQYF.

V gene TRBV28 combines with J gene TRBJ2-7; D remains unclear. V was cut by 3 bases and J by 2 bases, with 8 bases left in between. The V gene's germline CDR1 is MDHEN and CDR2 SYDVKM. This CDR3 is built from 13 residues. The CDR3 loop is CASSLDQPYEQYF. The CDR3 DNA reads as TGTGCCAGCAGTTTGGACCAACCCTACGAGCAGTACTTC.

V usage is TRBV11-3 and J usage is TRBJ1-3; no definite D call. From germline, CDR1 is SGHNT and CDR2 YENEEA. V lost 0 bases to trimming and J lost 8 bases, with 29 bases between them. This CDR3 has 20 residues. In DNA form, the CDR3 reads TGTGCCAGCAGCTTAGAAAATCCATTTCTGGGGTATTCTACTGTTGACACCATATATTTT. Protein: CASSLENPFLGYSTVDTIYF.

The CDR3 region has the DNA TGTGCCAGTAGATCCAGAGACACAGATACGCAGTATTTT. Its protein is CASRSRDTDTQYF. The chain carries TRBV19 and TRBJ2-3; D remains unclear. The CDR3 consists of 13 residues. The germline CDR1 and CDR2 sequences are LNHDA and SQIVND (reference sequence). Trimming removed 6 bases from V and 2 bases from J, with 9 bases in between.

The chain employs TRBV25-1 and TRBJ1-1; maybe TRBD1 (5 bases). Trimming cost V 2 bases and J 10 bases, with 14 bases left between them. The CDR3 covers 13 residues. Germline V CDR1 and CDR2: MGHDK, SYGVNS. The CDR3 nucleotides are TGTGCCAGCAGTGAACCAGGGACGGAGAGAGCTTTCTTT. It encodes CASSEPGTERAFF.

V and J are TRBV19 and TRBJ2-7; the match to TRBD1 covers 9 bases. Unmatched junction bases numbered 7, after V lost 6 bases and J lost 4 bases. This CDR3 comprises 14 residues. Per the germline V gene, CDR1 is LNHDA and CDR2 is SQIVND (reference sequence). The CDR3 DNA sequence: TGTGCCAGTAGGGAGACCGGGACAGGGTACGAGCAGTACTTC. Translation: CASRETGTGYEQYF.

In nucleotides, the CDR3 is TGTGCCAGCAGCTTCAGAGTCCGCAGCTCCTACGAGCAGTACTTC. It yields the protein CASSFRVRSSYEQYF. This rearrangement joins TRBV5-8 to TRBJ2-7; no clear D. Germline V gene sequence: CDR1 SGHTS, CDR2 YDEGEE. This CDR3 has 15 residues. V was pared by 2 bases and J by 0 bases, with 12 bases between.

The chain joins TRBV19 to TRBJ1-2; 7 nucleotides match TRBD1. The ends lost 5 bases at V and 6 bases at J; junction bases unmatched: 6. In germline, CDR1 is LNHDA, CDR2 SQIVND (reference sequence). The length of the CDR3 is 13 residues. Here the CDR3 DNA reads TGTGCCAGTAGTTTGAGGGGGCGCGATGGCTACACCTTC. This codes for CASSLRGRDGYTF.